Following are 2 T cell receptor beta chains from one sample sequenced in a study of cytomegalovirus exposure and HLA in healthy donors. A multiplex PCR was run with 60 Vbeta primers and 13 Jbeta primers. The method was immunoSEQ multiplex PCR; TCRdb's version includes in-frame clones alone and lacks a portion of them. The data contain about 140,000 clones, roughly three quarters of them seen just once; the ten biggest clones take up approximately 2%. Input material: PBMCs. These receptors all come from a man younger than 45 in good health and CMV-seronegative.

The chain uses TRBV27 and TRBJ1-5; D unclear. Trimming pared 11 bases from V and 2 bases from J, leaving 16 bases between. The CDR3 extends over 14 amino acids. Germline V gene lookup returns CDR1 MNHEY and CDR2 SMNVEV (reference sequence). CDR3 DNA: TGTGCCTCAGCCCCCGGGGTGGGCAATCAGCCCCAGCATTTT. Translating gives CASAPGVGNQPQHF.

The chain combines TRBV5-4 with TRBJ1-2; maybe TRBD1 (6 bases). The CDR3 contains 14 residues. Germline CDR1 and CDR2: SGHNT and YYREEE (reference sequence). V lost 4 bases to trimming and J lost 3 bases, with 13 bases between them. The DNA for the CDR3 is TGTGCCAGCAGCGTAAGGACAGATCACTATGGCTACACCTTC. Encoded protein: CASSVRTDHYGYTF.